This record concerns one TCR beta chain sequence. The sample comes from a study of CD8 T cells in Susac syndrome. Losses at the gene ends were 7 bases for V and 5 bases for J; bases not matched to a gene: 9. The length of the CDR3 is 15 residues. CDR1 and CDR2 from the germline V gene are SQVTM and ANQGSEA. Sequencing of TCR beta was performed on blood CD8+ and CD4+ T cells. A quantity of roughly 0.5 to 1 ug RNA underwent reverse transcription using random hexamers. MiXCR was run by TCRdb on the immunoSEQ multiplex PCR reads, yielding one entry per CDR3 protein. The data hold approximately 190,000 distinct CDR3 sequences, with about 94% observed a single time.

The receptor was isolated from a human donor in good health. Source material: CD4+ T cells from PBMCs. The chain employs TRBV29-1 and TRBJ2-2; TRBD1 aligns across 11 bases. CDR3 in amino acids: CSAGTGGMRTGELFF. CDR3 nucleotides: TGCAGCGCCGGGACAGGGGGGATGAGAACCGGGGAGCTGTTTTTT.